This TCR beta chain was documented in a study of cytomegalovirus exposure and HLA in healthy donors. The germline V and J ends were trimmed by 2 bases and 7 bases, with 23 bases remaining between them. The length of the CDR3 is 17 residues. Germline V lookup: CDR1 KGHSH, CDR2 LQKENI. PCR amplification relied on 60 Vbeta primers (plus 13 Jbeta primers). Sequencing used immunoSEQ multiplex PCR; TCRdb keeps in-frame clones, though not all of them. The table lists 100,000 to 150,000 clones, about three quarters of them singletons, with 2.6% in the top ten. The chain has TRBV18 and TRBJ1-2; perhaps TRBD1 as D (6 bases). Input material: PBMCs. The sequence was collected from a woman aged 60-75 years in good health and CMV-seropositive. The CDR3: CASSPRGAGDGAFGYTF. CDR3 in DNA: TGTGCCAGCTCACCAAGGGGTGCAGGGGACGGCGCGTTTGGCTACACCTTC.